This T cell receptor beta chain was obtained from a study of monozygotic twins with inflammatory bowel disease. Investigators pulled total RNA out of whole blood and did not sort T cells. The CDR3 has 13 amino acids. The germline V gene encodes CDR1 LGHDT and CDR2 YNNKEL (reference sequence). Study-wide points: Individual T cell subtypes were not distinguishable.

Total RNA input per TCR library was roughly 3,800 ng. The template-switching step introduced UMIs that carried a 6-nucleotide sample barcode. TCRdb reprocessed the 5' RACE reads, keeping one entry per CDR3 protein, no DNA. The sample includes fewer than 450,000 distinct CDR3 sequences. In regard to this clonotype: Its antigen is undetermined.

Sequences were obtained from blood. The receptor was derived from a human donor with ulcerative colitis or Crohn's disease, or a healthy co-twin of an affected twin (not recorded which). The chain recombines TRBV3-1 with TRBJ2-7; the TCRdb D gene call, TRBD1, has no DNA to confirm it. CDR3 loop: CASSQVGGREQYF.